The sequence of this TCR beta chain was determined in a study of long-term antiretroviral therapy in people with HIV. From germline, CDR1 is SQVTM and CDR2 ANQGSEA. This CDR3 has 14 amino acids. V lost 4 bases, J lost 2 bases, and 14 bases lay in between. Sequencing relied on immunoSEQ assay v3.0, run at survey level. Produced via immunoSEQ multiplex PCR; TCRdb's table is partial and in-frame only. The repertoire consists of approximately 35,000 clones, with 90% to 95% occurring once and the leading ten covering about 4%. The chain uses TRBV29-1 and TRBJ1-1, with TRBD1 as a possible D gene (5 bases). This specimen consisted of unsorted PBMCs, obtained approximately 5 years after starting antiretroviral therapy. This TCR was sampled from a woman in her forties or fifties with HIV. The CDR3 DNA reads TGCAGCGTTGCGCCGGGACCGACTAACACTGAAGCTTTCTTT. It specifies CSVAPGPTNTEAFF.